One and the same sample provided the 6 T cell receptor beta chains below, sequenced in a study of shared clonotypes between healthy human individuals. Some clones are missing from TCRdb's copy, which holds only in-frame ones; the method was immunoSEQ multiplex PCR. The sample has hundreds of thousands of clones, less than 85% seen once. The source material was memory CD4+ T cells sorted from blood. The subset: CD45RA-negative fraction. These receptors came from a woman aged 30 to 39 in good health.

The chain uses TRBV19 and TRBJ2-2; 7 nucleotides align to TRBD1. This CDR3 has 14 residues. CDR1 and CDR2 (germline): LNHDA, SQIVND (reference sequence). With V trimmed by 4 bases and J by 1 base, 0 bases remained unmatched. The CDR3 reads CASSRQGNTGELFF. CDR3 DNA sequence: TGTGCCAGTAGTAGACAGGGGAACACCGGGGAGCTGTTTTTT.

The table lists this clone with a few counts. The J gene is TRBJ2-7, the V gene TRBV4-1, with D perhaps being TRBD1 or TRBD2 (5 bases each). V was clipped by 5 bases and J by 5 bases, with 16 bases between them. The CDR3 has 14 residues. Germline V gene data show CDR1 as MGHRA and CDR2 as YSYEKL. The CDR3 region has the DNA TGCGCCAGCAGCGAAGGAGGAATCAGGGACGAGCAGTACTTC. Protein product: CASSEGGIRDEQYF.

The rearrangement joins TRBV6-1 to TRBJ1-3; tentatively, D is TRBD1 (6 bases). Trimming took 2 bases from V and 0 from J, leaving 14 bases between them. Germline CDR1 MNHNS, CDR2 SASEGT. The CDR3 loop spans 17 amino acids. CDR3 sequence (DNA): TGTGCCAGCAGTGAAAGGGACACAACCAGCTCTGGAAACACCATATATTTT. Amino acids: CASSERDTTSSGNTIYF.

This chain uses TRBV28 with TRBJ1-4; D unclear. V shed 0 bases and J shed 3 bases, with 8 bases lying between them. Germline CDR1 reads MDHEN; CDR2 reads SYDVKM. CDR3 length: 15 amino acids. The CDR3 region is CASSLWGSANEKLFF. As DNA, the CDR3 is TGTGCCAGCAGTTTATGGGGGTCTGCTAATGAAAAACTGTTTTTT. Using reference TRBV28 and TRBJ1-4 for the parts outside the CDR3, the full variable domain is DVKVTQSSRYLVKRTGEKVFLECVQDMDHENMFWYRQDPGLGLRLIYFSYDVKMKEKGDIPEGYSVSREKKERFSLILESASTNQTSMYLCASSLWGSANEKLFFGSGTQLSVL.

The chain recombines TRBV2 with TRBJ2-1, with TRBD2 as a possible D gene (6 bases). Germline V gene sequence: CDR1 SNHLY, CDR2 FYNNEI. The CDR3 contains 14 residues. Deletions cut 0 bases from V and 6 bases from J, with 9 bases between. The CDR3: CASSEARESNEQFF. CDR3 nucleotide sequence: TGTGCCAGCAGTGAAGCGCGGGAATCCAATGAGCAGTTCTTC.

This clone was counted a few times. A far larger clone is a single base away, which makes a read error likely. Other DNA sequences in the same sample also yield this CDR3. The chain employs TRBV11-1 and TRBJ2-7; TRBD2 aligns across 7 bases. CDR3 size: 14 residues. Germline assignment: CDR1 SGHAT and CDR2 FQDESV (reference sequence). The junction had 2 bases not matched to a gene; V was cut back by 3 bases and J by 0 bases. CDR3 DNA sequence: TGTGCCAGCAGCTTGCAGCGGGACTCCTACGAGCAGTACTTC. Translated, it gives CASSLQRDSYEQYF.